Listed here are 31 T cell receptor beta chains from one sample, sequenced in a study of blood T cell repertoires in COVID-19. The data were produced by immunoSEQ multiplex PCR, yet TCRdb's version contains in-frame clones alone and is incomplete. In the table there are some 69,000 clones, roughly 79% of which are singletons. The sample taken for sequencing was peripheral blood. These receptors came from a woman aged 70-85 years with acute or convalescent COVID-19.

The chain combines TRBV10-1 with TRBJ2-1; TRBD2 matches at 8 bases. J gave up 0 bases and V 6 bases, and 7 bases lay outside the gene matches. CDR3 length: 16 residues. The germline gives CDR1 WNHNN, CDR2 SYGVQD (reference sequence). The CDR3, as DNA: TGCGCCAGCAGCCGCACTAGCGGTAGCTCCTACAATGAGCAGTTCTTC. Protein: CASSRTSGSSYNEQFF.

This clone was seen once. The rearrangement uses TRBV19 and TRBJ1-6; D is ambiguous. This CDR3 has 12 residues. Germline V gene lookup returns CDR1 LNHDA and CDR2 SQIVND (reference sequence). Trimming stripped 8 bases from V and 15 bases from J, with 17 bases between. The CDR3 spells CASLDGDRVLHF. DNA for the CDR3: TGTGCCAGTCTAGATGGAGATAGAGTCCTCCACTTT.

This chain links TRBV4-1 with TRBJ2-1; 9 nucleotides align to TRBD1. This CDR3 comprises 16 residues. The J segment lost 6 bases and the V segment lost 3 bases, leaving 9 bases of the junction unmatched. Germline V gene lookup returns CDR1 MGHRA and CDR2 YSYEKL. The CDR3 protein is CASSHPAGDRANEQFF. For the CDR3, the DNA is TGCGCCAGCAGCCACCCGGCAGGGGACAGGGCCAATGAGCAGTTCTTC.

This sequence joins TRBV27 and TRBJ2-7; TRBD2 matches 7 bases. Germline CDR1 is MNHEY and CDR2 is SMNVEV (reference sequence). Trimming removed 3 bases from V and 2 bases from J; junction bases left unmatched: 7. This CDR3 spans 15 amino acids. CDR3 nucleotide sequence: TGTGCCAGCAGTTTTAGGGAGGGCCTTACCTACGAGCAGTACTTC. Translated, it gives CASSFREGLTYEQYF.

V and J are TRBV19 and TRBJ2-1; D gene unclear. V lost 1 base and J 0 bases, leaving 7 bases between the germline ends. This CDR3 has 15 amino acids. The germline V gene encodes CDR1 LNHDA and CDR2 SQIVND (reference sequence). Here the CDR3 reads CASSIGLFSYNEQFF. As DNA, the CDR3 is TGTGCCAGTAGTATAGGGCTCTTCTCCTACAATGAGCAGTTCTTC.

V and J are TRBV6-2 or TRBV6-3 and TRBJ2-1; 13 bases fit TRBD2. CDR3 length: 16 amino acids. The germline gives CDR1 MNHEY, CDR2 SVGEGT. Losses at the gene ends were 5 bases for V and 7 bases for J; bases not matched to a gene: 8. For the CDR3, the DNA is TGTGCCAGCAGTGGGACTAGCGGGACCTTTAGGAATGAGCAGTTCTTC. This translates into CASSGTSGTFRNEQFF.

The V and J genes are TRBV11-2 and TRBJ1-3, with D unclear. Trimming took off 1 base at V and 8 bases at J, with 9 bases between the two ends. This CDR3 has 13 residues. The germline CDR1 and CDR2 sequences are SGHAT and FQNNGV. DNA for the CDR3: TGTGCCAGCAGCTTAGTGTCAGTCGACACCATATATTTT. This encodes CASSLVSVDTIYF.

The rearrangement joins TRBV11-2 to TRBJ2-7, with D possibly TRBD2 on 5 matching bases. The CDR3 runs to 14 residues. V gave up 1 base and J gave up 5 bases, with 12 bases separating them. Germline CDR1 is SGHAT and CDR2 is FQNNGV. The CDR3 DNA is TGTGCCAGCAGCTTAGGGAGGAAGATGGACGAGCAGTACTTC. Amino acids: CASSLGRKMDEQYF.

The sample holds a few counts of this clone. The chain employs TRBV7-3 and TRBJ2-2; D is perhaps TRBD2 (6 bases). Germline V gene sequence: CDR1 SGHTA, CDR2 FQGTGA. This CDR3 spans 14 amino acids. The germline V and J ends were trimmed by 5 bases and 5 bases, with 12 bases remaining between them. The CDR3 nucleotides read TGTGCCAGCAGCCCGGGAGTTCGGACCGGGGAGCTGTTTTTT. This encodes CASSPGVRTGELFF.

This chain links TRBV5-8 with TRBJ1-5; D ambiguous. Germline V gives CDR1 SGHTS, CDR2 YDEGEE. V dropped 2 bases and J dropped 2 bases, with 11 bases sitting between them. This CDR3 has 15 residues. Here the CDR3 DNA reads TGTGCCAGCAGCTTTGAGGGCTCGGGCAATCAGCCCCAGCATTTT. Its translation is CASSFEGSGNQPQHF.

V and J are TRBV28 and TRBJ2-1; 11 nucleotides match TRBD2. Trimming at V came to 6 bases and at J to 8 bases, leaving 12 bases not matched to a gene. Germline CDR1 MDHEN, CDR2 SYDVKM. The CDR3 runs to 16 residues. The CDR3 loop is CASRTSGIRAQHEQFF. The CDR3 DNA sequence: TGTGCCAGCAGGACTAGCGGGATTAGGGCTCAGCATGAGCAGTTCTTC.

The CDR3 region has the DNA TGCGCCAGCAGCAGCGGTCGGGTAACTAATGAAAAACTGTTTTTT. Encoded protein: CASSSGRVTNEKLFF. The J gene is TRBJ1-4, the V gene TRBV5-1; D is unresolved. This CDR3 has 15 amino acids. The germline V and J ends were trimmed by 4 bases and 1 base, with 11 bases remaining between them. CDR1 is SGHRS, CDR2 YFSETQ, per germline. Combining the CDR3 with reference TRBV5-1 and TRBJ1-4 gives the whole variable domain KAGVTQTPRYLIKTRGQQVTLSCSPISGHRSVSWYQQTPGQGLQFLFEYFSETQRNKGNFPGRFSGRQFSNSRSEMNVSTLELGDSALYLCASSSGRVTNEKLFFGSGTQLSVL.

The CDR3 here is CASSQRIAGVVADEQFF. CDR3 sequence (DNA): TGTGCCAGCAGCCAACGGATAGCGGGAGTAGTAGCCGATGAGCAGTTCTTC. V gene TRBV4-2 combines with J gene TRBJ2-1; 9 nucleotides align to TRBD2. Germline assignment: CDR1 LGHNA and CDR2 YNFKEQ. This CDR3 has 17 amino acids. V lost 2 bases and J lost 8; bases outside the gene matches: 13.

The chain combines TRBV24-1 with TRBJ1-1, with D possibly being TRBD1 (5 bases). CDR3 length equals 12 residues. V lost 8 bases and J lost 1, with 7 bases in between. Germline V gene sequence: CDR1 KGHDR, CDR2 SFDVKD. The CDR3 protein is CATKGPNTEAFF. In nucleotides, the CDR3 is TGTGCCACCAAGGGGCCGAACACTGAAGCTTTCTTT.

The V gene is TRBV19, the J gene TRBJ2-6; D is unclear. CDR1 and CDR2 from the germline V gene are LNHDA and SQIVND (reference sequence). The CDR3 covers 15 residues. V dropped 3 bases and J dropped 0 bases, with 6 bases sitting between them. The CDR3 nucleotides read TGTGCCAGTAGTATTGCTAACTCTGGGGCCAACGTCCTGACTTTC. It encodes CASSIANSGANVLTF.

V is TRBV28 and J is TRBJ2-3; D is perhaps TRBD1 (6 bases). CDR1 is MDHEN and CDR2 is SYDVKM in the germline V gene. This CDR3 is 16 amino acids long. Trimming stripped 8 bases from V and 4 bases from J, with 22 bases between. The CDR3 loop reads CASGGGREGVSDTQYF. In nucleotides, the CDR3 is TGTGCCAGCGGGGGCGGTCGAGAGGGTGTGTCAGATACGCAGTATTTT.

The chain combines TRBV5-1 with TRBJ1-1; the match to TRBD1 covers 8 bases. This CDR3 comprises 15 residues. Germline values: CDR1 SGHRS, CDR2 YFSETQ. Losses at the gene ends were 4 bases for V and 1 base for J; bases not matched to a gene: 6. CDR3 in amino acids: CASSTDGQGNTEAFF. As DNA, the CDR3 is TGCGCCAGCAGCACTGACGGACAGGGGAACACTGAAGCTTTCTTT.

This rearrangement joins TRBV21-1 to TRBJ1-1. TRBV21-1 is listed as a pseudogene. The CDR3 is 16 amino acids. CDR3: CASVLRRGGDNTEAFF. CDR3 DNA: TGTGCCAGCGTCTTACGGAGGGGGGGTGACAACACTGAAGCTTTCTTT.

Here the CDR3 reads CASSLRESDRGTPLHF. The CDR3, as DNA: TGTGCCAGCAGCTTAAGGGAGTCCGACCGAGGAACACCCCTCCACTTT. The genes are TRBV7-8 and TRBJ1-6; D uncertain. V was cut by 2 bases and J by 11 bases, with 19 bases left in between. This CDR3 is built from 16 residues. The V gene's germline CDR1 is SGHVS and CDR2 FQNEAQ.

The chain links TRBV10-1 to TRBJ1-2; no definite D call. Germline loops: CDR1 WNHNN, CDR2 SYGVQD (reference sequence). This CDR3 has 13 residues. The ends were cut back, 5 bases at V and 2 bases at J, with 9 bases in the middle. CDR3 nucleotides: TGCGCCAGCAGTCTAGGACTGAACTATGGCTACACCTTC. This encodes CASSLGLNYGYTF.

The chain recombines TRBV28 with TRBJ2-7; 8 bases match TRBD1. The V gene end was trimmed by 2 bases and the J gene end by 2 bases; junction bases not matched to a gene: 2. This CDR3 spans 14 amino acids. CDR1 is MDHEN, CDR2 SYDVKM, per germline. CDR3 nucleotide sequence: TGTGCCAGCAGTTTACAGGGGGCCGCCTACGAGCAGTACTTC. It is translated as CASSLQGAAYEQYF.

V and J are TRBV19 and TRBJ2-3; 10 bases are a match to TRBD2. Germline V gene data show CDR1 as LNHDA and CDR2 as SQIVND (reference sequence). V gave up 5 bases and J gave up 1 base; unmatched junction bases: 0. The CDR3 loop spans 14 amino acids. DNA of the CDR3: TGTGCCAGTAGTCTAGCGGGAGGCACAGATACGCAGTATTTT. Residues: CASSLAGGTDTQYF.

The chain employs TRBV6-5 and TRBJ2-7, with a weak D call TRBD1 (5 bases). V was clipped by 0 bases and J by 5 bases, with 14 bases between them. The CDR3 spans 15 residues. Germline values: CDR1 MNHEY, CDR2 SVGAGI. The CDR3 is CASSYSYGALNEQYF. The CDR3 region has the DNA TGTGCCAGCAGTTACTCTTATGGGGCCCTCAACGAGCAGTACTTC.

This clone has a handful of counts. The CDR3 region has the DNA TGTGCCAGCTTCACAGGGGTGACCTATAATTCACCCCTCCACTTT. Protein sequence: CASFTGVTYNSPLHF. This chain connects TRBV7-9 to TRBJ1-6; 7 nucleotides agree with TRBD1. The germline gives CDR1 SEHNR, CDR2 FQNEAQ (reference sequence). The CDR3 loop spans 15 amino acids. Trimming cost V 8 bases and J 2 bases; bases outside gene matches: 6.

The genes are TRBV2 and TRBJ1-1; D not resolved. Germline values: CDR1 SNHLY, CDR2 FYNNEI. The CDR3 spans 14 residues. V lost 4 bases and J lost 3, with 12 bases in between. CDR3 DNA: TGTGCCAGCAGTGTCTTTGCTGGAGACACTGAAGCTTTCTTT. The encoded protein is CASSVFAGDTEAFF.

The rearrangement joins TRBV6-1 to TRBJ2-2, with 8 bases aligning to TRBD2. The CDR3 covers 16 residues. Germline CDR1 reads MNHNS; CDR2 reads SASEGT. The ends lost 4 bases at V and 8 bases at J; junction bases unmatched: 12. CDR3 sequence: CASSAQRGLVSGELFF. The DNA of the CDR3 is TGTGCCAGCAGTGCCCAGCGGGGGTTGGTTTCAGGGGAGCTGTTTTTT.

This rearrangement joins TRBV7-2 to TRBJ2-1; D may be TRBD1 (5 bases). V lost 3 bases, J lost 8 bases, and 14 bases lay in between. Per germline, CDR1 SGHTA and CDR2 FQGNSA. The CDR3 covers 14 residues. As DNA, the CDR3 is TGTGCCAGCAGCTTGGGGCCGCAATTCCATGAGCAGTTCTTC. Its protein product is CASSLGPQFHEQFF. Filled out from reference TRBV7-2 and TRBJ2-1, the complete variable domain reads GAGVSQSPSNKVTEKGKDVELRCDPISGHTALYWYRQSLGQGLEFLIYFQGNSAPDKSGLPSDRFSAERTGGSVSTLTIQRTQQEDSAVYLCASSLGPQFHEQFFGPGTRLTVL.

This clone was observed a handful of times. The same CDR3 can be traced to other DNA sequences in this sample. The chain combines TRBV18 with TRBJ1-4; TRBD1 matches at 7 bases. The trim removed 5 bases at V and 1 base at J, leaving 4 bases unmatched. Germline-derived CDR1 and CDR2 are KGHSH and LQKENI. The CDR3 has 15 amino acids. CDR3 protein: CASSTRQGTNEKLFF. DNA of the CDR3: TGTGCCAGCTCAACAAGACAGGGAACTAATGAAAAACTGTTTTTT.

This chain joins TRBV5-6 and TRBJ2-4, with unresolved D. The ends were cut back, 2 bases at V and 4 bases at J, with 10 bases in the middle. Germline V lookup: CDR1 SGHDT, CDR2 YYEEEE. The CDR3 extends over 14 amino acids. The CDR3 region has the DNA TGTGCCAGCAGCTTAACGCGGCAGAAAAACATTCAGTACTTC. Translating gives CASSLTRQKNIQYF.

The chain uses TRBV18 and TRBJ2-5; D unclear. CDR1 KGHSH and CDR2 LQKENI come from the germline V gene. V was trimmed by 1 base and J by 2 bases, leaving 14 bases between them. The CDR3 runs to 16 residues. CDR3 amino acids: CASSPQVTRLQETQYF. The CDR3 DNA is TGTGCCAGCTCACCACAGGTTACGCGGTTACAAGAGACCCAGTACTTC.

The genes are TRBV7-2 and TRBJ2-3; D possibly corresponds to TRBD2 (5 bases). The CDR3 runs to 16 residues. V lost 5 bases and J 2 bases, leaving 17 bases between the germline ends. Germline CDR1 and CDR2: SGHTA and FQGNSA. CDR3 amino acids: CASSAARGGYTDTQYF. The CDR3 nucleotides are TGTGCCAGCAGCGCTGCCCGTGGCGGGTACACAGATACGCAGTATTTT.